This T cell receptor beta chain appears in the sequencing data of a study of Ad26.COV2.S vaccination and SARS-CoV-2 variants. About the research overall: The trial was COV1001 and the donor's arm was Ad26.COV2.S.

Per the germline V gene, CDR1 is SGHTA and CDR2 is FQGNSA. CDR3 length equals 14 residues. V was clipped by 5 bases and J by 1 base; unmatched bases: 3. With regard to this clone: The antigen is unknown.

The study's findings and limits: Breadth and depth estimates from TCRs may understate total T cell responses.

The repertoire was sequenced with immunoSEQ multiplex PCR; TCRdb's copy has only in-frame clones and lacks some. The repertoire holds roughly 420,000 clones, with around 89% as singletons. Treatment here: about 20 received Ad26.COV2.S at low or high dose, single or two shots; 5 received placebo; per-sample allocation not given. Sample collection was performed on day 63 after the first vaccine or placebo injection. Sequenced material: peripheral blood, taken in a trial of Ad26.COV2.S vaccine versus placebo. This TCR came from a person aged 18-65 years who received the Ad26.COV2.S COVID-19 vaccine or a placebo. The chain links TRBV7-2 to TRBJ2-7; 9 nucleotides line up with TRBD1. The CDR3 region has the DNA TGTGCCAGCAGCGCCGGGACAGGGTCCTACGAGCAGTACTTC. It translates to CASSAGTGSYEQYF.